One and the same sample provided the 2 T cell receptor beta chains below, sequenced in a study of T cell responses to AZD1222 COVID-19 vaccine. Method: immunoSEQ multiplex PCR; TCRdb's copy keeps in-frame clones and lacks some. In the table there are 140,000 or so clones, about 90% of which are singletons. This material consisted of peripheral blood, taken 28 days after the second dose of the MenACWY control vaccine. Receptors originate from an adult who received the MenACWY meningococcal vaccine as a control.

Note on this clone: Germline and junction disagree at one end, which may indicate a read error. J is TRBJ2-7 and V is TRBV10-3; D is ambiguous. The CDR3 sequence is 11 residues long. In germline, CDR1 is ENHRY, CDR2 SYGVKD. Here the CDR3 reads CAISEFYEQYF. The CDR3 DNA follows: TGTGCCATCAGCGAGTTTTACGAGCAGTACTTC.

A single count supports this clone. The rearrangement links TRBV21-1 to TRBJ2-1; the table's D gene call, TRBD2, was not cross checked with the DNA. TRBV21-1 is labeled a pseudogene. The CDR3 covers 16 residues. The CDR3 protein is CASSRDPLAGGFEQFF. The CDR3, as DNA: TGTGCCAGCTCCCGAGACCCACTAGCGGGAGGTTTTGAGCAGTTCTTC.